This T cell receptor beta chain is from a study of post-analysis software for immune sequencing data. As concerns this clonotype: Its antigen is unknown.

Tagging with unique molecular identifiers was a feature of the TCR beta cDNA libraries. MiXCR was run by TCRdb on the PCR reads, yielding one entry per CDR3 protein. The sample has hundreds of thousands of distinct CDR3 sequences, more than 50% seen once. Study-wide findings and caveats: Patients had higher frequencies than controls of five or six TRBV segments, including TRBV5-6, TRBV5-1 and TRBV20-1.

The length of the CDR3 is 15 residues. V was trimmed by 8 bases and J by 5 bases, leaving 19 bases between them. The source of this sequence is a girl aged 2-15 years with multiple sclerosis. Sequencing input: blood. This chain connects TRBV12-3 or TRBV12-4 to TRBJ2-1; the D gene is possibly TRBD1 (5 bases). The CDR3 is CASAIGQGRDNEQFF. The CDR3 DNA follows: TGTGCCAGCGCTATCGGGCAGGGAAGGGACAATGAGCAGTTCTTC.